This T cell receptor beta chain was recorded in a study of blood T cell repertoires in COVID-19. Assay: immunoSEQ multiplex PCR; the TCRdb copy retains only in-frame clones and omits some. Altogether under 200,000 clones are present, about 80% being singletons, with the ten largest covering less than 3%. The ends lost 7 bases at V and 4 bases at J; junction bases unmatched: 2. Per germline, CDR1 SNHLY and CDR2 FYNNEI. The CDR3 has 13 amino acids. The sample taken for sequencing was peripheral blood. The V call is TRBV2, the J call TRBJ1-5, with 9 positions matching TRBD1. This TCR was sampled from a human donor with acute or convalescent COVID-19. The donor label of this sample is uncertain. The CDR3 loop is CASKGQGNQPQHF. In DNA form, the CDR3 reads TGTGCCAGCAAGGGACAGGGAAATCAGCCCCAGCATTTT.